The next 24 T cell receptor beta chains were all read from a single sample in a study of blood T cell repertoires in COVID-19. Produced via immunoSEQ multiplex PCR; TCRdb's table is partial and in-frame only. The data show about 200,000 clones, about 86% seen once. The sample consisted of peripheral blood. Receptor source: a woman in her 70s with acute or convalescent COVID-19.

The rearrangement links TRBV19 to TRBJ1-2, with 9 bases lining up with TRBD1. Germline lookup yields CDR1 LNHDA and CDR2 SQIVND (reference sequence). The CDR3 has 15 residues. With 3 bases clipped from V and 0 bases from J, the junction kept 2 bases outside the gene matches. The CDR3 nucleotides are TGTGCCAGTAGTATCGGGACAGGGACTAACTATGGCTACACCTTC. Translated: CASSIGTGTNYGYTF.

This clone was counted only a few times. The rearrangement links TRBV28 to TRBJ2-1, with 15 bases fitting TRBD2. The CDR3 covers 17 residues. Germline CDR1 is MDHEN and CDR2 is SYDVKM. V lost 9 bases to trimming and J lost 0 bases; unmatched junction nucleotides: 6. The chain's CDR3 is CASSGTSGRSSYNEQFF. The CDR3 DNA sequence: TGTGCCAGTAGTGGGACTAGCGGGAGGAGCTCCTACAATGAGCAGTTCTTC.

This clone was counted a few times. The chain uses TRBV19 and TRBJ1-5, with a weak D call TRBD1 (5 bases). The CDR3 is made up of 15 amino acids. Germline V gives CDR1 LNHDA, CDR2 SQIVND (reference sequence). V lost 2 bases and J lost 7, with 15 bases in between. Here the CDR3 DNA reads TGTGCCAGTAGTATAAGTCTGGGGCAGAAACAGCCCCAGCATTTT. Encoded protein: CASSISLGQKQPQHF.

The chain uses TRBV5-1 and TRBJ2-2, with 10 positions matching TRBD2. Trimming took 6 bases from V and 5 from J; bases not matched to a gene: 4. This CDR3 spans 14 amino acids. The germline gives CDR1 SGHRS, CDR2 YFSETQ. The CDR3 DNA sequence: TGCGCCAGCACAAGCGGGGGGGCGACCGGGGAGCTGTTTTTT. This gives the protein CASTSGGATGELFF.

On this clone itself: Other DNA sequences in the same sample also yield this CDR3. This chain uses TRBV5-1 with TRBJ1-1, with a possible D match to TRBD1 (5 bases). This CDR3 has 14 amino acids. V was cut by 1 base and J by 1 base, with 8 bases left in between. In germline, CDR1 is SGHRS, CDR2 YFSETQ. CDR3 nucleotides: TGCGCCAGCAGCTTGCAGGGCGGGAACACTGAAGCTTTCTTT. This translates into CASSLQGGNTEAFF.

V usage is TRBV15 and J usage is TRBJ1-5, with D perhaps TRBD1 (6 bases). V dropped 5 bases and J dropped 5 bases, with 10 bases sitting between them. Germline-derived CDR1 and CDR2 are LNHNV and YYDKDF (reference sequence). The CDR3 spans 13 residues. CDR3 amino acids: CATSAGAHQPQHF. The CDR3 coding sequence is TGTGCCACCAGCGCGGGGGCTCATCAGCCCCAGCATTTT.

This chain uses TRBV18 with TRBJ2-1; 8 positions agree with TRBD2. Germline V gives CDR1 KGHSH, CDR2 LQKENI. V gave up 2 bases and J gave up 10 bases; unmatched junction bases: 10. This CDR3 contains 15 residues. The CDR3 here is CASSPSGGRRGEQFF. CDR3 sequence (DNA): TGTGCCAGCTCACCAAGCGGCGGGAGGAGGGGGGAGCAGTTCTTC.

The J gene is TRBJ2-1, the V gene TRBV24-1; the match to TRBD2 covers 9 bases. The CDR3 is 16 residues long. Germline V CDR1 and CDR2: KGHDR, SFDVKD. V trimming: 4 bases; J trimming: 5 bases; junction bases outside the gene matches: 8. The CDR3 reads CATSDPQRGVNNEQFF. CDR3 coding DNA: TGTGCCACCAGTGACCCCCAGCGGGGGGTTAACAATGAGCAGTTCTTC.

Written as DNA, the CDR3 is TGCGCCAGCAGCCCAGGGGGTGGCACTGAAGCTTTCTTT. Translation: CASSPGGGTEAFF. The chain is built from TRBV5-1 and TRBJ1-1, with 7 bases that match TRBD1. After removal of 4 bases from V and 4 bases from J, the junction contained 4 bases not matched to a gene. Germline V lookup: CDR1 SGHRS, CDR2 YFSETQ. This CDR3 is built from 13 residues.

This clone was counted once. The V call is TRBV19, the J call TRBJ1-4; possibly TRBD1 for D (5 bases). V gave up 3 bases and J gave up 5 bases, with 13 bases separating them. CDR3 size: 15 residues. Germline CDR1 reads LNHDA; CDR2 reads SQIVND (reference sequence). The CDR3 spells CASSMVGAPNEKLFF. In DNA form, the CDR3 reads TGTGCCAGTAGTATGGTTGGGGCGCCGAATGAAAAACTGTTTTTT. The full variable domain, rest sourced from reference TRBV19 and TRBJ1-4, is DGGITQSPKYLFRKEGQNVTLSCEQNLNHDAMYWYRQDPGQGLRLIYYSQIVNDFQKGDIAEGYSVSREKKESFPLTVTSAQKNPTAFYLCASSMVGAPNEKLFFGSGTQLSVL.

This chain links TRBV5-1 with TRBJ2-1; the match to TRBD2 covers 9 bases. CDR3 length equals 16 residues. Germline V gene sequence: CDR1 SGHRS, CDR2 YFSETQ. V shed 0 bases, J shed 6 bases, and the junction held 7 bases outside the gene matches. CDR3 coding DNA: TGCGCCAGCAGCTTGGCCGGTAGCGGGAGAATCAATGAGCAGTTCTTC. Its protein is CASSLAGSGRINEQFF.

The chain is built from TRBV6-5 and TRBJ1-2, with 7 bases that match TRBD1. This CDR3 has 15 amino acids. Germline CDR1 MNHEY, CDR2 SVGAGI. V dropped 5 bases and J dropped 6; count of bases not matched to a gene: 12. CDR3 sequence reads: CASSTSGQERDGYTF. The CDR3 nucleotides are TGTGCCAGCAGTACCTCCGGACAGGAGAGGGATGGCTACACCTTC.

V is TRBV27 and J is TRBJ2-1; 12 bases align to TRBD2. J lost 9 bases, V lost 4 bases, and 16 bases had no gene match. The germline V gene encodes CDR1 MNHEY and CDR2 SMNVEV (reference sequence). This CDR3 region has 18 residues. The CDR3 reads CASSYVRGPTSGSFEQFF. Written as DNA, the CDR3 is TGTGCCAGCAGTTACGTGAGGGGGCCGACTAGCGGGAGTTTTGAGCAGTTCTTC.

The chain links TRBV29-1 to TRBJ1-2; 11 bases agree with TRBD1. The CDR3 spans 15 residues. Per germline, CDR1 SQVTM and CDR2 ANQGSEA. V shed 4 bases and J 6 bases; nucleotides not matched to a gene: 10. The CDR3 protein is CSVGPMDRGLHGYTF. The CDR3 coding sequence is TGCAGCGTTGGCCCAATGGACAGGGGGCTCCATGGCTACACCTTC.

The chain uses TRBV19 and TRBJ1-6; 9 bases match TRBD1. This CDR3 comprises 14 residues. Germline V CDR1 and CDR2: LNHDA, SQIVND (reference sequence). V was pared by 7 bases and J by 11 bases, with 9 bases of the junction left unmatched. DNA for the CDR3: TGTGCCAGTAATCCGGGACAGGGCGTTACACCCCTCCACTTT. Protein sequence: CASNPGQGVTPLHF.

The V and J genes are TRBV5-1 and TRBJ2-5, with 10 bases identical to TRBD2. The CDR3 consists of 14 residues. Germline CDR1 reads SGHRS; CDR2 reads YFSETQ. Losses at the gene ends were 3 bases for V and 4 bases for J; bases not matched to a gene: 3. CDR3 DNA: TGCGCCAGCAGCTCTAGCGGGGGTCCAGAGACCCAGTACTTC. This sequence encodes CASSSSGGPETQYF.

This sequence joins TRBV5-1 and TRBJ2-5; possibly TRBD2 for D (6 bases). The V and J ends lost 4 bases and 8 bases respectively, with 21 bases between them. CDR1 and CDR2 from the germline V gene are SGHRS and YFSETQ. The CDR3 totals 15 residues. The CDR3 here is CASSPPGGLPNTQYF. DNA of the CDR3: TGCGCCAGCAGCCCTCCTGGGGGACTCCCAAACACCCAGTACTTC.

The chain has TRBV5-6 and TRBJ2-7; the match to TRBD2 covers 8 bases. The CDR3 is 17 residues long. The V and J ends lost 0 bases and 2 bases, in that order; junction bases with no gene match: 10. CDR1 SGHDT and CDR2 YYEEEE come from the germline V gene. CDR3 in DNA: TGTGCCAGCAGCTTGGCCGGGGGGACTAGTGGGGCCTACGAGCAGTACTTC. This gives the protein CASSLAGGTSGAYEQYF.

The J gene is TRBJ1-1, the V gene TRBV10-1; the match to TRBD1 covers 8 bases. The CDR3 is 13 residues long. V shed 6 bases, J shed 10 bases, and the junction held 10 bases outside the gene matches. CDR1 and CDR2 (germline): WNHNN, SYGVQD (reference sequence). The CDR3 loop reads CASSVHDRGRAFF. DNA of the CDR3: TGCGCCAGCAGCGTCCACGACAGGGGACGAGCTTTCTTT.

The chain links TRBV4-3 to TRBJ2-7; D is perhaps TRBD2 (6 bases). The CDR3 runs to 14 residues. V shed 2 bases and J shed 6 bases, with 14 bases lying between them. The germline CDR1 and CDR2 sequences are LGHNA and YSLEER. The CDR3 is CASSQRRGKGEQYF. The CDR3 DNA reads TGCGCCAGCAGCCAACGACGGGGGAAAGGCGAGCAGTACTTC.

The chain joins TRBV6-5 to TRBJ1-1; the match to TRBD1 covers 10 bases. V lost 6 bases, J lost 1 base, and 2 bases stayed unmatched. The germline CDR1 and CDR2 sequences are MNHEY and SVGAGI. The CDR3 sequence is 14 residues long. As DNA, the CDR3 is TGTGCCAGCAGGGGGGACAGGGGGAACACTGAAGCTTTCTTT. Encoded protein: CASRGDRGNTEAFF.

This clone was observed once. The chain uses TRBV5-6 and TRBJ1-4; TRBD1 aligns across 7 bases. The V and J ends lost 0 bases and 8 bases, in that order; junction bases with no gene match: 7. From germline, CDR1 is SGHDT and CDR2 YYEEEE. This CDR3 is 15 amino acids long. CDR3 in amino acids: CASSLADRAGEKLFF. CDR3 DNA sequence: TGTGCCAGCAGCTTGGCTGACAGGGCGGGGGAAAAACTGTTTTTT.

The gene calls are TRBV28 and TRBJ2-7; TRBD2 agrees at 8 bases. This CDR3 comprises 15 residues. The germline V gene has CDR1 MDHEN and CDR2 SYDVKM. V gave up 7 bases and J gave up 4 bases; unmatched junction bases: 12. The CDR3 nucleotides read TGTGCCAGCACCCCGGGAGCGGGAGACACTTACGAGCAGTACTTC. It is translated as CASTPGAGDTYEQYF.

The CDR3 loop reads CASSIIGLPDTQPQHF. The CDR3 nucleotides read TGTGCCAGCAGCATAATCGGACTACCAGATACTCAGCCCCAGCATTTT. The chain couples TRBV6-2 or TRBV6-3 to TRBJ1-5; D not resolved. CDR3 length equals 16 residues. Deletions cut 6 bases from V and 6 bases from J, with 21 bases between. Germline values: CDR1 MNHEY, CDR2 SVGEGT.